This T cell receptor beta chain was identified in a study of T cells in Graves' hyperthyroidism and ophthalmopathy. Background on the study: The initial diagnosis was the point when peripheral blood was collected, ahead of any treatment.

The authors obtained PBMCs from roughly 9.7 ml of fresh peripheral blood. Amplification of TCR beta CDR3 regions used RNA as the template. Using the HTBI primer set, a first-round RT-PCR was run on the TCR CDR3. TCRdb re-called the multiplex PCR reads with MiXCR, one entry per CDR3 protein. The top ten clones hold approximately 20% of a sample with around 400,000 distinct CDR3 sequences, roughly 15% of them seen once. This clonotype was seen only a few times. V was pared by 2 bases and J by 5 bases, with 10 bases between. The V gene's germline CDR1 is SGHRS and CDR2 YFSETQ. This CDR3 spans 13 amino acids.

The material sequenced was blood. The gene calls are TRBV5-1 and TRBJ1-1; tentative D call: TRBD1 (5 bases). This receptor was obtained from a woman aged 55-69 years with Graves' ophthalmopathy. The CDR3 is CASSFGGKTEAFF. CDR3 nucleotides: TGCGCCAGCAGCTTCGGGGGGAAGACTGAAGCTTTCTTT.